This T cell receptor beta chain originates from a study of shared clonotypes between healthy human individuals. Genomic DNA from unsorted samples was obtained from 83 million or so PBMCs (per sample). Details on this clone: Its matching antigen is unknown. With a much larger clone just one base away, this may be a read error.

Overall study findings and caveats: Sampling was confined to blood; repertoires within tissues likely differ.

Germline CDR1 SGHRS, CDR2 YFSETQ. The CDR3 is 16 residues long. For every subset, genomic DNA was evenly distributed across several immunoSEQ plates. It was 250 to 350 ng DNA, about 30,000 T cell genomes, that went into each replicate PCR of unsorted PBMC. TCRdb's copy holds only in-frame clones and misses some; the assay was immunoSEQ multiplex PCR. The repertoire holds 450,000 or so clones, with 60% to 80% as singletons. Sequencing used PBMCs. This clonotype was sampled from a woman between 40 and 55 years old in good health. Some clones in this sample may be carry-over from other donors' samples. This chain links TRBV5-1 with TRBJ1-1; 7 bases are a match to TRBD1. The CDR3 reads CASSLSGRGGGTETFF. CDR3 DNA: TGCGCCAGCAGCTTGAGTGGGAGAGGGGGCGGCACTGAAACTTTCTTT. The variable domain in full, with the rest retrieved from reference TRBV5-1 and TRBJ1-1, is KAGVTQTPRYLIKTRGQQVTLSCSPISGHRSVSWYQQTPGQGLQFLFEYFSETQRNKGNFPGRFSGRQFSNSRSEMNVSTLELGDSALYLCASSLSGRGGGTETFFGQGTRLTVV.